This entry lists 23 T cell receptor beta chains sequenced from one sample in a study of T cells after yellow fever vaccination (dated by TCRdb to between 2018 and 2021). The protocol used for the library was 5' RACE. Sequencing instrument: Illumina NovaSeq 6000. TCRdb cleaned the public reads at Q25 with fastp, built clones with MiXCR and kept in-frame beta chains. Rows with a matching CDR3 protein are joined into one entry that keeps the most common DNA and genes. Here the sample has some 240,000 distinct CDR3 sequences; around 4.9% occur a single time. The top ten hold less than 3.5% of the sample. Reading the label with the study, this specimen's treatment or condition is: live attenuated yellow fever vaccine strain. The specimen comprised CD4+ T cells sorted from PBMCs, sampled on the day of the yellow fever booster vaccination. Receptors were obtained from a man aged 18 to 29 who received the YFV17D yellow fever vaccine.

This chain joins TRBV2 and TRBJ1-5; D is unresolved. The CDR3 is 14 residues long. The germline V and J ends were trimmed by 6 bases and 3 bases, with 12 bases remaining between them. In germline, CDR1 is SNHLY, CDR2 FYNNEI. CDR3 in DNA: TGTGCCAGCAGCGCCGGGAGAACCAATCAGCCCCAGCATTTT. This translates into CASSAGRTNQPQHF.

This clonotype was counted only a few times. This chain uses TRBV10-3 with TRBJ2-1; TRBD1 is a possible D gene (6 bases). V dropped 4 bases and J dropped 7 bases, with 14 bases sitting between them. Germline lookup yields CDR1 ENHRY and CDR2 SYGVKD. There are 14 residues in the CDR3. This CDR3 reads CAISANQGWNEQFF. CDR3 sequence (DNA): TGTGCCATCAGTGCTAACCAGGGGTGGAATGAGCAGTTCTTC.

This clonotype was observed many times. The chain employs TRBV9 and TRBJ1-2; D remains unclear. Germline-derived CDR1 and CDR2 are SGDLS and YYNGEE. V dropped 0 bases and J dropped 5 bases, with 14 bases sitting between them. This CDR3 region has 15 residues. Written as DNA, the CDR3 is TGTGCCAGCAGCGTAGACGCCATGCGGAGTTATGGCTACACCTTC. Residues: CASSVDAMRSYGYTF.

The V and J genes are TRBV20-1 and TRBJ2-5; D gene ambiguous. Germline V gives CDR1 DFQATT, CDR2 SNEGSKA (reference sequence). The germline V and J ends were trimmed by 3 bases and 0 bases, with 5 bases remaining between them. CDR3 length equals 12 residues. CDR3 DNA sequence: TGCAGTGCTAGCCCCAACCAAGAGACCCAGTACTTC. It yields the protein CSASPNQETQYF.

The gene calls are TRBV5-1 and TRBJ2-1; D is uncertain. Germline assignment: CDR1 SGHRS and CDR2 YFSETQ. V dropped 1 base and J dropped 8 bases, with 16 bases sitting between them. CDR3 length equals 15 residues. The CDR3 loop reads CASSLIPAPGDEQFF. CDR3 nucleotides: TGCGCCAGCAGCTTGATCCCCGCACCTGGTGATGAGCAGTTCTTC.

CDR3 residues: CASSQDTGAEGNEAFF. CDR3 nucleotides: TGTGCCAGCAGCCAAGATACAGGGGCAGAGGGGAATGAAGCTTTCTTT. This sequence joins TRBV4-2 and TRBJ1-1, with 7 bases identical to TRBD1. V was pared by 0 bases and J by 7 bases, with 11 bases of the junction left unmatched. CDR1 LGHNA and CDR2 YNFKEQ come from the germline V gene. This CDR3 region has 16 residues.

This clonotype has only a few counts. The V call is TRBV27, the J call TRBJ1-6, with D possibly being TRBD1 (5 bases). The CDR3 runs to 14 residues. Trimming left V 2 bases short and J 10 bases short, with 12 bases between. Germline CDR1 and CDR2: MNHEY and SMNVEV (reference sequence). CDR3 residues: CASSLEWGTSPLHF. The CDR3 region has the DNA TGTGCCAGCAGTTTAGAATGGGGGACCTCACCCCTCCACTTT.

This clonotype was counted ten times or more. V and J are TRBV29-1 and TRBJ2-7, with no clear D. The V and J ends lost 4 bases and 6 bases respectively, with 13 bases between them. The CDR3 runs 12 residues. Germline CDR1 reads SQVTM; CDR2 reads ANQGSEA. The DNA of the CDR3 is TGCAGCGTTGGTTTCCGAGGTGGCGAGCAGTACGTC. Translating it yields CSVGFRGGEQYV.

This clonotype was picked up a small number of times. This chain connects TRBV7-2 to TRBJ1-6; no firm D call. CDR1 SGHTA and CDR2 FQGNSA come from the germline V gene. The CDR3 contains 15 residues. V was trimmed by 1 base and J by 10 bases, leaving 14 bases between them. The CDR3 spells CASSLGPGRGSPLHF. CDR3 nucleotides: TGTGCCAGCAGCTTAGGCCCTGGCCGTGGGTCACCCCTCCACTTT.

This chain connects TRBV18 to TRBJ1-3; D might be TRBD1 (5 bases). This CDR3 is 16 amino acids long. Germline V gives CDR1 KGHSH, CDR2 LQKENI. Trimming pared 0 bases from V and 1 base from J, leaving 10 bases between. The CDR3 DNA reads TGTGCCAGCTCACCACCAGACAGAAATTCTGGAAACACCATATATTTT. Translation: CASSPPDRNSGNTIYF.

This clonotype was found a few times. V and J are TRBV11-2 and TRBJ2-3; D remains unclear. V lost 7 bases, J lost 8 bases, and 13 bases lay in between. Germline CDR1 reads SGHAT; CDR2 reads FQNNGV. The length of the CDR3 is 12 residues. In DNA, the CDR3 is TGTGCCAGCACCTCGGGCGCCTCTACGCAGTATTTT. This translates into CASTSGASTQYF.

The chain carries TRBV6-1 and TRBJ1-1; D remains unclear. Germline CDR1 and CDR2: MNHNS and SASEGT. Trimming shortened V by 2 bases and J by 1 base, and 8 bases separated the two germline ends. This CDR3 contains 14 residues. The CDR3 DNA reads as TGTGCCAGCAGTGAAACACAAACGAACACTGAAGCTTTCTTT. The encoded protein is CASSETQTNTEAFF.

This clonotype has a handful of counts. Because the CDR3's place on the DNA is in doubt, the DNA is left out and the CDR3 is given as listed by TCRdb. V and J are TRBV27 and TRBJ1-5. The CDR3 totals 16 residues, both ends included. Germline V lookup: CDR1 MNHEY, CDR2 SMNVEV (reference sequence). The CDR3 loop reads CASSSSEGRGNQPQHF.

The table lists this clonotype with a few counts. The chain couples TRBV5-1 to TRBJ2-2, with D uncertain. CDR3 size: 13 residues. The V and J ends lost 4 bases and 8 bases respectively, with 12 bases between them. Germline V CDR1 and CDR2: SGHRS, YFSETQ. The CDR3: CASSPPWEGELFF. CDR3 bases: TGCGCCAGCAGCCCCCCGTGGGAAGGGGAGCTGTTTTTT.

V is TRBV7-3 and J is TRBJ1-1, with no clear D. This CDR3 spans 13 amino acids. The V and J ends lost 5 bases and 3 bases respectively, with 10 bases between them. Looked up from germline, CDR1 is SGHTA and CDR2 is FQGTGA. CDR3 residues: CASSENRDTEAFF. The CDR3 DNA is TGTGCCAGCAGCGAGAACAGAGACACTGAAGCTTTCTTT.

This clonotype has at least ten counts. The chain is built from TRBV18 and TRBJ2-7; TRBD1 is a possible D gene (6 bases). The germline V and J ends were trimmed by 3 bases and 0 bases, with 9 bases remaining between them. The CDR3 totals 14 residues. Germline-derived CDR1 and CDR2 are KGHSH and LQKENI. CDR3 residues: CASSPSGASYEQYF. The CDR3 nucleotides read TGTGCCAGCTCACCGTCAGGGGCCTCCTACGAGCAGTACTTC.

This clonotype was picked up a small number of times. The chain carries TRBV20-1 and TRBJ1-5; 7 bases are shared with TRBD1. This CDR3 region has 14 residues. J was trimmed by 7 bases and V by 6 bases; bases with no gene match: 12. Germline lookup yields CDR1 DFQATT and CDR2 SNEGSKA (reference sequence). The chain's CDR3 is CSASRRGRWQPQHF. As DNA, the CDR3 is TGCAGTGCCTCCCGGAGGGGGCGATGGCAGCCCCAGCATTTT.

The CDR3 protein is CASATQGSRTQYF. CDR3 coding DNA: TGTGCCAGCGCCACACAGGGGTCCCGGACGCAGTATTTT. This chain connects TRBV2 to TRBJ2-3; 7 bases map to TRBD1. Germline V lookup: CDR1 SNHLY, CDR2 FYNNEI. J was trimmed by 9 bases and V by 8 bases; bases with no gene match: 11. The CDR3 has 13 residues.

The table lists this clonotype with a few counts. The rearrangement uses TRBV20-1 and TRBJ2-7; 9 bases align to TRBD1. The CDR3 has 13 residues. CDR1 is DFQATT and CDR2 is SNEGSKA in the germline V gene (reference sequence). With 6 bases clipped from V and 4 bases from J, the junction kept 7 bases outside the gene matches. DNA for the CDR3: TGCAGTGCCAAACAGGGGGCGCAGTACGAGCAGTACTTC. Amino acids: CSAKQGAQYEQYF.

This clonotype was seen at least ten times. CDR3 nucleotides: TGTGCCAGCAGCTTGACCGACAGGAGGAATGGCAATCAGCCCCAGCATTTT. As protein: CASSLTDRRNGNQPQHF. The chain recombines TRBV5-5 with TRBJ1-5, with D possibly TRBD1 on 6 matching bases. The CDR3 is made up of 17 amino acids. Germline V gene lookup returns CDR1 SGHKS and CDR2 YYEKEE (reference sequence). Trimming stripped 1 base from V and 2 bases from J, with 16 bases between.

At least ten counts were recorded for this clonotype. The chain couples TRBV5-5 to TRBJ2-7, with a possible D match to TRBD2 (5 bases). The CDR3 consists of 15 residues. Per the germline V gene, CDR1 is SGHKS and CDR2 is YYEKEE (reference sequence). Trimming removed 1 base from V and 0 bases from J, with 11 bases in between. CDR3 bases: TGTGCCAGCAGCTTGCTCGGGGAGAGCTCCTACGAGCAGTACTTC. Encoded protein: CASSLLGESSYEQYF.

This CDR3 is CSVIVRGSDQPQHF. CDR3 nucleotide sequence: TGCAGCGTTATCGTCAGGGGCAGTGATCAGCCCCAGCATTTT. The rearrangement joins TRBV29-1 to TRBJ1-5, with D maybe TRBD1 (6 bases). Germline CDR1 reads SQVTM; CDR2 reads ANQGSEA. The CDR3 spans 14 residues. The V gene lost 5 bases and the J gene lost 5 bases, with 16 bases spanning the gap.

This clonotype was seen repeatedly, ten times or more. CDR3 in DNA: TGTGCCAGCAGCAAACTTGATGAAGCTTTCTTT. Translation: CASSKLDEAFF. This chain connects TRBV3-1 to TRBJ1-1; D not certain. The CDR3 has 11 residues. Germline CDR1 is LGHDT and CDR2 is YNNKEL (reference sequence). V lost 5 bases to trimming and J lost 7 bases, with 8 bases between them.